These 14 T cell receptor beta chains originate from one sample sequenced in a study of T cell responses to AZD1222 COVID-19 vaccine. Sequencing used immunoSEQ multiplex PCR; TCRdb keeps in-frame clones, though not all of them. The top ten hold more than 13% of the sample, which has fewer than 150,000 clones, over 80% seen once. The sample consisted of peripheral blood, taken on day 0 of AZD1222 vaccination. The receptor source for this set is an adult in good health.

The rearrangement joins TRBV5-6 to TRBJ2-7; D is perhaps TRBD1 (6 bases). Germline CDR1 and CDR2: SGHDT and YYEEEE. Deletions cut 1 base from V and 3 bases from J, with 14 bases between. This CDR3 comprises 15 residues. The CDR3 DNA is TGTGCCAGCAGCTTGCCACAGGGAATATACTACGAGCAGTACTTC. Amino acids: CASSLPQGIYYEQYF.

V is TRBV28 and J is TRBJ1-1; tentative D call: TRBD1 (5 bases). The CDR3 spans 13 residues. Germline CDR1 is MDHEN and CDR2 is SYDVKM. V shed 9 bases and J shed 0 bases, with 11 bases lying between them. CDR3 DNA sequence: TGTGCCAGTGGGGCCCCTTTGAACACTGAAGCTTTCTTT. It encodes CASGAPLNTEAFF.

This chain connects TRBV11-2 to TRBJ2-5; tentatively, D is TRBD2 (7 bases). V was trimmed by 7 bases and J by 1 base, leaving 19 bases between them. This CDR3 contains 16 residues. Germline lookup yields CDR1 SGHAT and CDR2 FQNNGV. This CDR3 reads CASNEGGDWGQETQYF. CDR3 DNA sequence: TGTGCCAGCAACGAGGGGGGGGACTGGGGCCAAGAGACCCAGTACTTC.

The V and J genes are TRBV5-1 and TRBJ1-1, with 7 bases lining up with TRBD1. This CDR3 has 16 residues. J gave up 1 base and V 4 bases, and 10 bases lay outside the gene matches. CDR1 is SGHRS, CDR2 YFSETQ, per germline. The CDR3 spells CASSLDRRDGNTEAFF. CDR3 DNA sequence: TGCGCCAGCAGCCTGGACAGGAGGGATGGGAACACTGAAGCTTTCTTT.

The chain combines TRBV5-1 with TRBJ1-1; D is unresolved. Germline-derived CDR1 and CDR2 are SGHRS and YFSETQ. Trimming took 1 base from V and 0 from J, leaving 4 bases between them. The CDR3 has 13 residues. The chain's CDR3 is CASSLRVNTEAFF. In DNA form, the CDR3 reads TGCGCCAGCAGCTTGCGGGTGAACACTGAAGCTTTCTTT.

The rearrangement links TRBV5-6 to TRBJ2-2; D is perhaps TRBD2 (7 bases). This CDR3 has 18 residues. The V end was cut by 0 bases, the J end by 0 bases, with 15 bases between. Germline values: CDR1 SGHDT, CDR2 YYEEEE. The CDR3 nucleotides are TGTGCCAGCAGCTTGGCGGGGGGACACTCCTCGAACACCGGGGAGCTGTTTTTT. Translating it yields CASSLAGGHSSNTGELFF.

This clone was seen a single time. The genes are TRBV19 and TRBJ2-7; D is unclear. The V gene lost 3 bases and the J gene lost 2 bases, with 5 bases spanning the gap. Germline V gene data show CDR1 as LNHDA and CDR2 as SQIVND (reference sequence). The CDR3 runs to 12 residues. The CDR3 region is CASSMRPYEQYF. DNA of the CDR3: TGTGCCAGTAGTATGAGGCCCTACGAGCAGTACTTC.

This chain joins TRBV19 and TRBJ2-5; D is possibly TRBD1 (6 bases). The germline V and J ends were trimmed by 4 bases and 0 bases, with 9 bases remaining between them. The CDR3 has 14 amino acids. The germline CDR1 and CDR2 sequences are LNHDA and SQIVND (reference sequence). The CDR3 loop is CASSTRGYQETQYF. The CDR3 DNA sequence: TGTGCCAGTAGTACCAGGGGTTACCAAGAGACCCAGTACTTC.

The rearrangement links TRBV28 to TRBJ1-2; TRBD1 might be the D (6 bases). Germline V gives CDR1 MDHEN, CDR2 SYDVKM. This CDR3 has 15 amino acids. With 3 bases removed from V and 7 bases from J, the gap between germline ends came to 18 bases. CDR3 in amino acids: CASSFRRGARIGYTF. DNA for the CDR3: TGTGCCAGCAGTTTCAGGCGGGGGGCTAGAATTGGCTACACCTTC.

This chain links TRBV27 with TRBJ1-1; D is ambiguous. The CDR3 length is 13 residues. Trimming pared 8 bases from V and 2 bases from J, leaving 12 bases between. Germline V gene sequence: CDR1 MNHEY, CDR2 SMNVEV (reference sequence). CDR3: CASATPANTEAFF. The CDR3 DNA follows: TGTGCCAGCGCCACGCCCGCTAACACTGAAGCTTTCTTT.

The V and J genes are TRBV6-2 or TRBV6-3 and TRBJ1-1; D is possibly TRBD1 (6 bases). The CDR3 totals 14 residues. Trimming removed 2 bases from V and 1 base from J, with 8 bases in between. The V gene's germline CDR1 is MNHEY and CDR2 SVGEGT. The CDR3 DNA reads TGTGCCAGCAGTTACATAGGGGGGAACACTGAAGCTTTCTTT. This codes for CASSYIGGNTEAFF.

The gene calls are TRBV30 and TRBJ1-2; D not certain. The ends were cut back, 7 bases at V and 8 bases at J, with 11 bases in the middle. Per the germline V gene, CDR1 is GTSNPN and CDR2 is SVGIG (reference sequence). This CDR3 is built from 10 residues. The CDR3 is CASLQLGYTF. CDR3 nucleotide sequence: TGTGCCTCCCTTCAGTTGGGCTACACCTTC.

The chain links TRBV7-9 to TRBJ1-2, with TRBD1 matching 8 bases. Germline V gene lookup returns CDR1 SEHNR and CDR2 FQNEAQ (reference sequence). V dropped 6 bases and J dropped 2; count of bases not matched to a gene: 8. The CDR3 contains 15 residues. The chain's CDR3 is CASSKTGEFNYGYTF. CDR3 DNA sequence: TGTGCCAGCAGTAAGACAGGGGAGTTCAACTATGGCTACACCTTC.

This clone was seen more than once but under ten times. V is TRBV29-1 and J is TRBJ1-1; the D is unclear. The V gene lost 3 bases and the J gene lost 4 bases, with 9 bases spanning the gap. The germline gives CDR1 SQVTM, CDR2 ANQGSEA. The CDR3 runs 12 residues. CDR3 region: CSVDIAGTEAFF. The CDR3 DNA follows: TGCAGCGTTGATATCGCCGGCACTGAAGCTTTCTTT.